The 30 T cell receptor beta chains in this list originate from one sample, sequenced in a study of cytomegalovirus exposure and HLA in healthy donors. The PCR used 60 Vbeta and 13 Jbeta primers. Profiling relied on immunoSEQ multiplex PCR, and the TCRdb table lists in-frame clones only, not all of them. The repertoire holds under 85,000 clones, with around 78% as singletons. The sample taken for sequencing was PBMCs. Receptors were obtained from a man aged 40-49 years in good health and CMV-seronegative.

The table lists this clone with a few counts. The chain is built from TRBV18 and TRBJ1-2, with no clear D. From germline, CDR1 is KGHSH and CDR2 LQKENI. V lost 2 bases and J 8 bases, leaving 9 bases between the germline ends. The CDR3 contains 12 residues. In DNA form, the CDR3 reads TGTGCCAGCTCACCATTGGAGTACGGCTACACCTTC. Translating gives CASSPLEYGYTF.

The chain links TRBV5-4 to TRBJ1-2; TRBD1 matches at 7 bases. Germline V gene sequence: CDR1 SGHNT, CDR2 YYREEE (reference sequence). This CDR3 is 14 amino acids long. J gave up 4 bases and V 3 bases, and 6 bases lay outside the gene matches. The chain's CDR3 is CASSSQGRGYGYTF. CDR3 sequence (DNA): TGTGCCAGCAGCTCACAGGGGAGAGGCTATGGCTACACCTTC.

The chain links TRBV7-9 to TRBJ2-7; tentatively, D is TRBD2 (6 bases). Trimming pared 4 bases from V and 4 bases from J, leaving 17 bases between. CDR1 SEHNR and CDR2 FQNEAQ come from the germline V gene (reference sequence). The CDR3 is made up of 15 amino acids. The CDR3, as DNA: TGTGCCAGCAGCTCCCTGGGCGGGGTAATTTACGAGCAGTACTTC. Protein product: CASSSLGGVIYEQYF.

The rearrangement links TRBV6-5 to TRBJ2-1, with 10 bases that match TRBD1. Trimming at V came to 8 bases and at J to 9 bases, leaving 7 bases not matched to a gene. The CDR3 loop spans 13 amino acids. Germline-derived CDR1 and CDR2 are MNHEY and SVGAGI. The CDR3 sequence is CASQGQGWGEQFF. The CDR3 DNA reads as TGTGCCAGCCAGGGACAGGGGTGGGGTGAGCAGTTCTTC.

The chain recombines TRBV11-2 with TRBJ2-3; weak D call: TRBD1 (8 bases). V lost 4 bases and J lost 4, with 15 bases in between. Germline assignment: CDR1 SGHAT and CDR2 FQNNGV. This CDR3 is 15 amino acids long. CDR3 sequence reads: CASSSYRGRADTQYF. CDR3 nucleotide sequence: TGTGCCAGCAGCTCATACAGGGGGAGGGCAGATACGCAGTATTTT. Full variable domain (outside the CDR3, taken from reference TRBV11-2 and TRBJ2-3): EAGVAQSPRYKIIEKRQSVAFWCNPISGHATLYWYQQILGQGPKLLIQFQNNGVVDDSQLPKDRFSAERLKGVDSTLKIQPAKLEDSAVYLCASSSYRGRADTQYFGPGTRLTVL.

This chain joins TRBV4-1 and TRBJ2-2; 7 positions agree with TRBD1. Per germline, CDR1 MGHRA and CDR2 YSYEKL. J gave up 2 bases and V 2 bases, and 5 bases lay outside the gene matches. CDR3 length equals 16 residues. This chain's CDR3 is CASSQNRGPNTGELFF. CDR3 sequence (DNA): TGCGCCAGCAGCCAAAACAGGGGCCCCAACACCGGGGAGCTGTTTTTT.

The chain uses TRBV6-5 and TRBJ2-7; 13 nucleotides line up with TRBD2. Trimming removed 8 bases from V and 6 bases from J; junction bases left unmatched: 10. CDR1 and CDR2 from the germline V gene are MNHEY and SVGAGI. This CDR3 is 15 amino acids long. Here the CDR3 DNA reads TGTGCCAGCGGCTCCGGGACTAGCGGGATAGTCGAGCAGTACTTC. It is translated as CASGSGTSGIVEQYF.

The V and J genes are TRBV28 and TRBJ1-2; D unclear. The CDR3 totals 16 residues. CDR1 and CDR2 from the germline V gene are MDHEN and SYDVKM. V lost 5 bases and J 8 bases, leaving 24 bases between the germline ends. For the CDR3, the DNA is TGTGCCAGCAGTGACCTGGCCGACTATATCTCTAGGGGCTACACCTTC. Its translation is CASSDLADYISRGYTF.

The genes are TRBV19 and TRBJ2-7; 11 bases map to TRBD1. Germline loops: CDR1 LNHDA, CDR2 SQIVND (reference sequence). The V segment lost 3 bases and the J segment 3 bases; nucleotides outside the gene matches: 4. This CDR3 is built from 15 residues. The CDR3 DNA follows: TGTGCCAGTAGTATGTTCGGGACAGGGGGCTACGAGCAGTACTTC. Translating gives CASSMFGTGGYEQYF.

The chain employs TRBV10-3 and TRBJ2-7, with TRBD2 identical over 14 bases. J lost 0 bases, V lost 7 bases, and 5 bases had no gene match. CDR1 ENHRY and CDR2 SYGVKD come from the germline V gene. The CDR3 extends over 16 amino acids. As DNA, the CDR3 is TGTGCCATCACCGGGACTAGCGGGAGCAGCTCCTACGAGCAGTACTTC. It specifies CAITGTSGSSSYEQYF.

The rearrangement uses TRBV25-1 and TRBJ1-4, with D perhaps TRBD1 (5 bases). Germline CDR1 MGHDK, CDR2 SYGVNS. V dropped 1 base and J dropped 7 bases, with 13 bases sitting between them. The CDR3 has 15 residues. CDR3 DNA: TGTGCCAGCAGTGAATCGGCAGGGTCTGCTGAAAAACTGTTTTTT. Protein: CASSESAGSAEKLFF.

The rearrangement links TRBV7-9 to TRBJ2-7, with TRBD2 matching 12 bases. The DNA end favors TRBJ2-1, so the J call may be wrong. Germline CDR1 reads SEHNR; CDR2 reads FQNEAQ (reference sequence). The CDR3 is 15 amino acids. CDR3 nucleotide sequence: TGTGCCAGCAGCATCCCGGGACTAGCGGGTAATGAGCAGTTCTTC. It codes for CASSIPGLAGNEQFF.

The chain recombines TRBV9 with TRBJ2-3; 8 bases are a match to TRBD1. With V trimmed by 0 bases and J by 7 bases, 13 bases remained unmatched. CDR1 and CDR2 (germline): SGDLS, YYNGEE. This CDR3 is built from 17 residues. CDR3: CASSVGDGTGELNTQYF. As DNA, the CDR3 is TGTGCCAGCAGCGTAGGGGATGGGACAGGCGAACTGAATACGCAGTATTTT.

The genes are TRBV11-2 and TRBJ1-5, with 7 bases identical to TRBD1. The germline V gene has CDR1 SGHAT and CDR2 FQNNGV. The junction had 4 bases not matched to a gene; V was cut back by 1 base and J by 7 bases. The CDR3 is made up of 14 amino acids. Here the CDR3 DNA reads TGTGCCAGCAGCTTAGGACAGGGATTACAGCCCCAGCATTTT. It is translated as CASSLGQGLQPQHF.

J is TRBJ2-7 and V is TRBV7-3, with 8 bases matching TRBD2. CDR1 and CDR2 from the germline V gene are SGHTA and FQGTGA. J was trimmed by 4 bases and V by 5 bases; bases with no gene match: 10. CDR3 length: 15 residues. CDR3 coding DNA: TGTGCCAGCAGCCTGGCAAGCGGGAGTGGATACGAGCAGTACTTC. Translated, it gives CASSLASGSGYEQYF.

This sequence joins TRBV6-1 and TRBJ2-1; 8 bases fit TRBD2. The trim removed 7 bases at V and 9 bases at J, leaving 11 bases unmatched. From germline, CDR1 is MNHNS and CDR2 SASEGT. The CDR3 has 14 amino acids. The CDR3, as DNA: TGTGCCAGCAATTGGGAAGCGGGAGTTGGTGAGCAGTTCTTC. This gives the protein CASNWEAGVGEQFF.

The V and J genes are TRBV6-1 and TRBJ1-6; unclear D gene. The CDR3 covers 13 residues. Germline CDR1 is MNHNS and CDR2 is SASEGT. V gave up 3 bases and J gave up 5 bases, with 5 bases separating them. CDR3 residues: CASSDLNNSPLHF. CDR3 sequence (DNA): TGTGCCAGCAGTGACTTAAATAATTCACCCCTCCACTTT.

This clone has more than one count but fewer than ten. The chain joins TRBV2 to TRBJ1-5, with 8 bases that match TRBD1. The germline V gene has CDR1 SNHLY and CDR2 FYNNEI. The CDR3 has 16 residues. Trimming took 6 bases from V and 2 from J; bases not matched to a gene: 9. CDR3 in amino acids: CASSGQGSVGNQPQHF. DNA of the CDR3: TGTGCCAGCAGCGGACAGGGATCGGTTGGCAATCAGCCCCAGCATTTT.

The chain links TRBV6-1 to TRBJ1-1, with D perhaps TRBD1 (5 bases). There are 15 residues in the CDR3. Germline V CDR1 and CDR2: MNHNS, SASEGT. V was shortened by 8 bases and J by 4 bases, with 20 bases between the two germline ends. The CDR3 loop is CASRKVGLGGTEAFF. The CDR3 coding sequence is TGTGCCAGCCGAAAGGTAGGCCTCGGGGGCACTGAAGCTTTCTTT.

The V call is TRBV6-5, the J call TRBJ2-1, with D possibly matching TRBD2 (5 bases). CDR1 is MNHEY and CDR2 is SVGAGI in the germline V gene. This CDR3 spans 15 amino acids. V lost 6 bases to trimming and J lost 0 bases, with 12 bases between them. CDR3 sequence (DNA): TGTGCCAGCAGCCGCTCGGGGAGCTCCTACAATGAGCAGTTCTTC. This sequence encodes CASSRSGSSYNEQFF.

The chain combines TRBV19 with TRBJ2-1; 12 bases match TRBD2. CDR1 and CDR2 (germline): LNHDA, SQIVND (reference sequence). The junction had 13 bases not matched to a gene; V was cut back by 9 bases and J by 7 bases. CDR3 size: 16 residues. The CDR3 protein is CASGLAGRGTGNEQFF. In nucleotides, the CDR3 is TGTGCCAGCGGACTAGCGGGAAGGGGGACGGGGAATGAGCAGTTCTTC. The variable domain in full, with the rest retrieved from reference TRBV19 and TRBJ2-1, is DGGITQSPKYLFRKEGQNVTLSCEQNLNHDAMYWYRQDPGQGLRLIYYSQIVNDFQKGDIAEGYSVSREKKESFPLTVTSAQKNPTAFYLCASGLAGRGTGNEQFFGPGTRLTVL.

The chain uses TRBV6-1 and TRBJ2-1; TRBD1 agrees at 9 bases. Trimming cost V 4 bases and J 9 bases; bases outside gene matches: 4. The CDR3 contains 13 residues. The germline gives CDR1 MNHNS, CDR2 SASEGT. The CDR3 loop reads CASSVDRGTEQFF. In nucleotides, the CDR3 is TGTGCCAGCAGTGTGGACAGGGGCACTGAGCAGTTCTTC.

This rearrangement joins TRBV5-6 to TRBJ1-2; TRBD1 matches 7 bases. The CDR3 extends over 15 amino acids. Looked up from germline, CDR1 is SGHDT and CDR2 is YYEEEE. V lost 1 base, J lost 2 bases, and 5 bases stayed unmatched. In nucleotides, the CDR3 is TGTGCCAGCAGCTTGCCCACAGGGGAGAACTATGGCTACACCTTC. Residues: CASSLPTGENYGYTF.

The chain uses TRBV6-1 and TRBJ2-3, with D possibly matching TRBD2 (7 bases). V dropped 2 bases and J dropped 0 bases, with 15 bases sitting between them. The germline V gene has CDR1 MNHNS and CDR2 SASEGT. The CDR3 is 17 residues long. The CDR3 loop is CASSESGGFISTDTQYF. Written as DNA, the CDR3 is TGTGCCAGCAGTGAATCGGGGGGCTTTATTAGCACAGATACGCAGTATTTT.

This clone showed up just a few times. The gene calls are TRBV28 and TRBJ2-4, with TRBD1 as a possible D gene (6 bases). V shed 3 bases and J shed 0 bases, with 18 bases lying between them. Germline V CDR1 and CDR2: MDHEN, SYDVKM. This CDR3 has 18 residues. The CDR3 spells CASSFEGETTLAKNIQYF. CDR3 coding DNA: TGTGCCAGCAGTTTCGAGGGGGAGACGACACTAGCCAAAAACATTCAGTACTTC.

The CDR3 loop is CASALNREGEQFF. The CDR3 bases are TGTGCCAGCGCACTAAATAGAGAGGGTGAGCAGTTCTTC. The J gene is TRBJ2-1, the V gene TRBV2, with D perhaps matching TRBD2 (5 bases). The CDR3 length is 13 residues. Trimming stripped 8 bases from V and 9 bases from J, with 17 bases between. In germline, CDR1 is SNHLY, CDR2 FYNNEI.

V and J are TRBV4-1 and TRBJ2-1, with 9 bases lining up with TRBD2. The CDR3 is 15 residues long. The V segment lost 1 base and the J segment 9 bases; nucleotides outside the gene matches: 7. CDR1 is MGHRA, CDR2 YSYEKL, per germline. The CDR3 loop is CASSQAGAGGGEQFF. The CDR3 nucleotides are TGCGCCAGCAGCCAAGCCGGCGCGGGAGGGGGTGAGCAGTTCTTC.

This clone was counted a few times. The chain combines TRBV5-1 with TRBJ2-5, with D tentatively TRBD1 (6 bases). The CDR3 contains 15 residues. Germline loops: CDR1 SGHRS, CDR2 YFSETQ. Trimming removed 4 bases from V and 5 bases from J, with 18 bases in between. CDR3 sequence: CASSDATGYGETQYF. Here the CDR3 DNA reads TGCGCCAGCAGCGACGCTACAGGGTACGGCGAGACCCAGTACTTC.

The V gene is TRBV30, the J gene TRBJ2-1, with 14 bases identical to TRBD2. After removal of 6 bases from V and 10 bases from J, the junction contained 8 bases not matched to a gene. Germline CDR1 reads GTSNPN; CDR2 reads SVGIG (reference sequence). The CDR3 consists of 14 residues. CDR3 nucleotides: TGTGCCTGCGAGACTAGCGGGAGGGTGGGCGAGCAGTTCTTC. Protein: CACETSGRVGEQFF.

In DNA, the CDR3 is TGTGCCAGCAGTCCGGGGGGTGGGGCCAACGTCCTGACTTTC. Protein sequence: CASSPGGGANVLTF. The chain couples TRBV6-1 to TRBJ2-6, with TRBD2 identical over 7 bases. V lost 5 bases, J lost 3 bases, and 1 base stayed unmatched. CDR1 is MNHNS, CDR2 SASEGT, per germline. The CDR3 has 14 amino acids.